The 18 T cell receptor beta chains below all came from one sample that was sequenced in a study of beta chain features in type 1 diabetes. The sequenced template was cDNA made from the entire isolated RNA. TCRdb keeps only in-frame clones here, not all; method: immunoSEQ multiplex PCR. The sample records about 220,000 clones, 11% being singletons. The sequenced sample consisted of central memory CD4+ T cells from blood. These TCRs come from a man aged 18 to 30 in good health.

This clone has a handful of counts. The J gene is TRBJ2-7, the V gene TRBV6-1, with D tentatively TRBD1 or TRBD2 (5 bases each). Trimming removed 6 bases at V and 6 bases at J, with 18 bases between. The CDR3 spans 14 residues. The germline CDR1 and CDR2 sequences are MNHNS and SASEGT. DNA of the CDR3: TGTGCCAGCAGCGAGCGGCAGGGAGACGGCGAGCAGTACTTC. Translation: CASSERQGDGEQYF.

The chain links TRBV14 to TRBJ2-3, with D hard to call. Trimming removed 1 base from V and 0 bases from J, with 11 bases in between. The CDR3 runs to 16 residues. CDR1 and CDR2 (germline): SGHDN, FVKESK. DNA for the CDR3: TGTGCCAGCAGCCAAGGTGTAACAGCTAGCACAGATACGCAGTATTTT. Residues: CASSQGVTASTDTQYF.

This clone was counted at least ten times. The CDR3 reads CASRLGLVGDEQFF. The CDR3 nucleotides are TGCGCCAGCCGGTTGGGACTAGTTGGGGATGAGCAGTTCTTC. The chain employs TRBV4-1 and TRBJ2-1, with 8 bases aligning to TRBD2. The germline V gene encodes CDR1 MGHRA and CDR2 YSYEKL. The CDR3 runs 14 residues. Losses at the gene ends were 8 bases for V and 8 bases for J; bases not matched to a gene: 11.

This clone was seen ten or more times. V and J are TRBV30 and TRBJ1-2; perhaps TRBD1 as D (5 bases). Trimming took off 1 base at V and 4 bases at J, with 10 bases between the two ends. Looked up from germline, CDR1 is GTSNPN and CDR2 is SVGIG (reference sequence). The CDR3 runs 13 residues. CDR3 sequence reads: CAWSEEGTYGYTF. CDR3 nucleotide sequence: TGTGCCTGGAGTGAGGAGGGGACCTATGGCTACACCTTC.

This chain uses TRBV29-1 with TRBJ2-7; the D gene is possibly TRBD2 (6 bases). With 4 bases removed from V and 4 bases from J, the gap between germline ends came to 8 bases. Germline V CDR1 and CDR2: SQVTM, ANQGSEA. There are 11 residues in the CDR3. CDR3 nucleotide sequence: TGCAGCGTTGGCCGGGAGTACGAGCAGTACTTC. This gives the protein CSVGREYEQYF.

This clone has more than one count but fewer than ten. The chain employs TRBV11-2 and TRBJ2-7, with 11 bases matching TRBD2. V gave up 5 bases and J gave up 6 bases; unmatched junction bases: 12. Germline V gene data show CDR1 as SGHAT and CDR2 as FQNNGV. The CDR3 has 16 amino acids. CDR3 sequence: CASSATSGMFGFEQYF. Here the CDR3 DNA reads TGTGCCAGCAGCGCGACTAGCGGGATGTTCGGGTTCGAGCAGTACTTC.

This clone was counted only a few times. Relative to the germline gene, one junction end is altered; a read error may explain this. This rearrangement joins TRBV6-5 to TRBJ1-2, with D tentatively TRBD1 (5 bases). The CDR3 is 11 residues long. Germline V lookup: CDR1 MNHEY, CDR2 SVGAGI. The DNA of the CDR3 is TGTGCCAGCAGTTCGATGACGGGGACCCTCTTC. Residues: CASSSMTGTLF.

A few counts support this clone. Germline and junction disagree at one end, which may indicate a read error. This rearrangement joins TRBV7-9 to TRBJ2-5, with D perhaps matching TRBD1 or TRBD2 (5 bases each). The CDR3 sequence is 14 residues long. CDR1 SEHNR and CDR2 FQNEAQ come from the germline V gene (reference sequence). The CDR3 sequence is CASSDNRGNGTSDF. The CDR3 DNA is TGTGCCAGCAGCGACAATAGGGGCAACGGGACCTCCGACTTC.

There are a few counts of this clone. The V gene is TRBV30, the J gene TRBJ1-5, with TRBD1 as a possible D gene (6 bases). Germline CDR1 is GTSNPN and CDR2 is SVGIG (reference sequence). Trimming stripped 3 bases from V and 0 bases from J, with 9 bases between. The CDR3 totals 14 residues. The DNA for the CDR3 is TGTGCCTGGAGACAGGGAGGTAGCAATCAGCCCCAGCATTTT. It is translated as CAWRQGGSNQPQHF.

This clone turned up a few times. The chain is built from TRBV6-6 and TRBJ2-7, with 7 bases aligning to TRBD2. The junction had 4 bases not matched to a gene; V was cut back by 5 bases and J by 3 bases. The CDR3 sequence is 13 residues long. Germline loops: CDR1 MNHNY, CDR2 SVGAGI (reference sequence). DNA of the CDR3: TGTGCCAGCAGTCTAGCGGCTGGCTACGAGCAGTACTTC. Protein sequence: CASSLAAGYEQYF.

This clone came up a few times. The CDR3 sequence is CASSWADSIYEQYF. For the CDR3, the DNA is TGTGCCAGCAGCTGGGCAGACAGCATCTACGAGCAGTACTTC. J is TRBJ2-7 and V is TRBV5-6; D possibly corresponds to TRBD1 (5 bases). The V gene lost 3 bases and the J gene lost 3 bases, with 13 bases spanning the gap. CDR3 length: 14 residues. Per the germline V gene, CDR1 is SGHDT and CDR2 is YYEEEE.

There are many counts of this clone. V gene TRBV28 combines with J gene TRBJ1-5, with D possibly matching TRBD1 (5 bases). The CDR3 covers 12 residues. Trimming took 10 bases from V and 2 from J, leaving 9 bases between them. Germline assignment: CDR1 MDHEN and CDR2 SYDVKM. The CDR3 region has the DNA TGTGCCACCAGGGATGGCAATCAGCCCCAGCATTTT. This sequence encodes CATRDGNQPQHF.

The chain uses TRBV4-1 and TRBJ2-5; 7 bases are shared with TRBD1. Germline trimming cut 1 base from V and 2 bases from J; bases unmatched to any gene: 4. The germline CDR1 and CDR2 sequences are MGHRA and YSYEKL. The CDR3 consists of 15 residues. The CDR3: CASSQVGTVQETQYF. The CDR3 DNA sequence: TGCGCCAGCAGCCAAGTGGGGACAGTACAAGAGACCCAGTACTTC.

This clone was observed a handful of times. DNA of the CDR3: TGTGCCAGCTCACAGGACAGGTACGAGCAGTACTTC. Translation gives CASSQDRYEQYF. This sequence joins TRBV18 and TRBJ2-7; 7 positions match TRBD1. The germline V gene encodes CDR1 KGHSH and CDR2 LQKENI. The CDR3 runs to 12 residues. After removal of 4 bases from V and 4 bases from J, the junction contained 1 base not matched to a gene. The full variable domain, completed using reference TRBV18 and TRBJ2-7, is NAGVMQNPRHLVRRRGQEARLRCSPMKGHSHVYWYRQLPEEGLKFMVYLQKENIIDESGMPKERFSAEFPKEGPSILRIQQVVRGDSAAYFCASSQDRYEQYFGPGTRLTVT.

The chain links TRBV4-2 to TRBJ2-5; TRBD2 agrees at 9 bases. This CDR3 is 16 amino acids long. Per the germline V gene, CDR1 is LGHNA and CDR2 is YNFKEQ. V shed 5 bases and J 4 bases; nucleotides not matched to a gene: 11. CDR3 DNA sequence: TGTGCCAGCAGCATAAGACTAGCGGCCGAGGGAGAGACCCAGTACTTC. This encodes CASSIRLAAEGETQYF.

The CDR3 reads CASSRHRTGGTDTQYF. Written as DNA, the CDR3 is TGTGCCAGCAGCAGACATCGGACAGGGGGCACAGATACGCAGTATTTT. J is TRBJ2-3 and V is TRBV11-2, with 9 bases matching TRBD1. This CDR3 region has 16 residues. V trimming: 5 bases; J trimming: 1 base; junction bases outside the gene matches: 7. Germline V lookup: CDR1 SGHAT, CDR2 FQNNGV.

The rearrangement links TRBV19 to TRBJ2-5; TRBD2 agrees at 8 bases. V gave up 10 bases and J gave up 5 bases; unmatched junction bases: 12. CDR3 length: 14 residues. Germline lookup yields CDR1 LNHDA and CDR2 SQIVND (reference sequence). The CDR3 region is CATEATGGGETQYF. As DNA, the CDR3 is TGTGCCACCGAAGCGACAGGCGGGGGGGAGACCCAGTACTTC.

To note about this clone: A far larger clone is one base from this, pointing to a likely read error. V gene TRBV15 combines with J gene TRBJ1-4, with D hard to call. This CDR3 region has 15 residues. From germline, CDR1 is LNHNV and CDR2 YYDKDF (reference sequence). DNA for the CDR3: TGTGCCACCATCAGAGATTTGGGGTGGGATGAAAAACTGTTTTTT. It specifies CATIRDLGWDEKLFF. Supplemented by reference TRBV15 and TRBJ1-4, the full variable domain reads DAMVIQNPRYQVTQFGKPVTLSCSQTLNHNVMYWYQQKSSQAPKLLFHYYDKDFNNEADTPDNFQSRRPNTSFCFLDIRSPGLGDTAMYLCATIRDLGWDEKLFFGSGTQLSVL.